The 27 T cell receptor beta chains listed next were all sequenced from one sample in a study of blood T cell repertoires in COVID-19. Data came from immunoSEQ multiplex PCR; TCRdb stores just in-frame clones and leaves some out. The data contain approximately 200,000 clones, more than 85% of them singletons. The sequenced sample consisted of peripheral blood. These receptors all come from a man aged 30-40 years with acute or convalescent COVID-19.

This clone was detected once. V usage is TRBV4-1 and J usage is TRBJ1-5, with D uncertain. V dropped 4 bases and J dropped 0 bases, with 10 bases sitting between them. The CDR3 is 15 residues long. CDR1 and CDR2 (germline): MGHRA, YSYEKL. CDR3 loop: CASSRQRYSNQPQHF. The CDR3 DNA sequence: TGCGCCAGCAGCCGGCAGCGCTATAGCAATCAGCCCCAGCATTTT.

The chain links TRBV13 to TRBJ1-2, with D unresolved. Germline CDR1 reads PRHDT; CDR2 reads FYEKMQ (reference sequence). Trimming removed 1 base at V and 8 bases at J, with 14 bases between. The CDR3 loop spans 14 amino acids. The DNA for the CDR3 is TGTGCCAGCAGCTTAGCCGCTCGGCGAGGCGGCTACACCTTC. It translates to CASSLAARRGGYTF.

The chain links TRBV7-2 to TRBJ2-7; 9 bases fit TRBD2. Germline loops: CDR1 SGHTA, CDR2 FQGNSA. CDR3 size: 17 residues. Trimming took 8 bases from V and 4 from J; bases not matched to a gene: 18. CDR3 loop: CASRLRAAGGTDYEQYF. In DNA, the CDR3 is TGTGCCAGCCGACTAAGGGCGGCGGGAGGGACGGATTACGAGCAGTACTTC.

The chain joins TRBV6-5 to TRBJ1-1, with 10 bases fitting TRBD1. Germline V gene data show CDR1 as MNHEY and CDR2 as SVGAGI. This CDR3 has 14 amino acids. J gave up 1 base and V 6 bases, and 2 bases lay outside the gene matches. DNA for the CDR3: TGTGCCAGCAGGACAGGGGGCAGGAACACTGAAGCTTTCTTT. Residues: CASRTGGRNTEAFF.

The chain uses TRBV2 and TRBJ2-1; 7 nucleotides agree with TRBD2. This CDR3 region has 14 residues. Germline CDR1 is SNHLY and CDR2 is FYNNEI. V was pared by 5 bases and J by 6 bases, with 7 bases of the junction left unmatched. This chain's CDR3 is CASSRGLPGNEQFF. Written as DNA, the CDR3 is TGTGCCAGCAGTAGGGGACTACCGGGCAATGAGCAGTTCTTC.

The chain has TRBV5-1 and TRBJ1-2, with 8 bases fitting TRBD1. Trimming at V came to 3 bases and at J to 6 bases, leaving 7 bases not matched to a gene. The CDR3 has 14 residues. CDR1 is SGHRS, CDR2 YFSETQ, per germline. CDR3 DNA: TGCGCCAGCAGCTCCGTAACAGGGGGTCATGGCTACACCTTC. Encoded protein: CASSSVTGGHGYTF.

This sequence joins TRBV11-2 and TRBJ2-3; D may be TRBD1 (5 bases). CDR1 SGHAT and CDR2 FQNNGV come from the germline V gene. Trimming took off 0 bases at V and 2 bases at J, with 12 bases between the two ends. This CDR3 region has 16 residues. The CDR3 is CASSLDQGGPTDTQYF. The CDR3 coding sequence is TGTGCCAGCAGCTTAGATCAGGGTGGGCCCACAGATACGCAGTATTTT.

The chain joins TRBV21-1 to TRBJ2-7; the table's D call, TRBD2, has no DNA check behind it. TRBV21-1 corresponds to a pseudogene. The CDR3 extends over 16 amino acids. CDR3 bases: TGTGCCAGCAGCAAACTTTTGGGGGGTTACTCCTACGAGCAGTACTTC. As protein: CASSKLLGGYSYEQYF.

This clone showed up just once. This chain connects TRBV10-2 to TRBJ1-4, with unresolved D. Trimming shortened V by 10 bases and J by 3 bases, and 15 bases separated the two germline ends. CDR1 WSHSY and CDR2 SAAADI come from the germline V gene. There are 14 residues in the CDR3. CDR3 sequence (DNA): TGCGCCACGAGCGATACGGGGTCTAATGAAAAACTGTTTTTT. Protein sequence: CATSDTGSNEKLFF.

This rearrangement joins TRBV7-8 to TRBJ2-3, with 10 nucleotides matching TRBD1. CDR1 is SGHVS, CDR2 FQNEAQ, per germline. The CDR3 extends over 15 amino acids. V lost 5 bases and J lost 3; bases outside the gene matches: 5. The CDR3 region has the DNA TGTGCCAGCAGCCGACAGGGGGCGATGACAGATACGCAGTATTTT. This encodes CASSRQGAMTDTQYF.

The chain couples TRBV3-1 (or the pseudogene TRBV3-2) to TRBJ2-5, with D maybe TRBD2 (6 bases). The CDR3 consists of 12 residues. Germline V gene sequence: CDR1 LGHDT, CDR2 YNNKEL (reference sequence). The ends were cut back, 5 bases at V and 7 bases at J, with 11 bases in the middle. CDR3 protein: CASSTRGGTQYF. The CDR3 DNA reads as TGTGCCAGCAGCACGCGGGGTGGGACCCAGTACTTC.

The gene calls are TRBV28 and TRBJ1-4, with D perhaps matching TRBD1 (5 bases). The V gene's germline CDR1 is MDHEN and CDR2 SYDVKM. The CDR3 has 18 amino acids. V was cut by 4 bases and J by 0 bases, with 18 bases left in between. CDR3 DNA sequence: TGTGCCAGCAGTTCCAGGACACTACGGCTTACAACTAATGAAAAACTGTTTTTT. It specifies CASSSRTLRLTTNEKLFF.

The rearrangement joins TRBV6-5 to TRBJ1-5; no clear D. CDR1 is MNHEY and CDR2 is SVGAGI in the germline V gene. CDR3 size: 13 residues. V lost 6 bases and J 0 bases, leaving 6 bases between the germline ends. The CDR3 reads CASRSSSNQPQHF. DNA for the CDR3: TGTGCCAGCAGATCTAGTAGCAATCAGCCCCAGCATTTT.

This clone came up a few times. The CDR3 DNA reads as TGCAGCGTTGAAGATCGTGAGCGTCATAACACAGATACGCAGTATTTT. Its protein is CSVEDRERHNTDTQYF. The chain uses TRBV29-1 and TRBJ2-3; no clear D. Germline-derived CDR1 and CDR2 are SQVTM and ANQGSEA. V dropped 0 bases and J dropped 2 bases, with 15 bases sitting between them. The CDR3 has 16 amino acids.

The J gene is TRBJ2-3, the V gene TRBV3-1 (or the pseudogene TRBV3-2), with 9 bases fitting TRBD2. Trimming removed 0 bases from V and 10 bases from J; junction bases left unmatched: 5. The CDR3 is made up of 14 amino acids. Germline V lookup: CDR1 LGHDT, CDR2 YNNKEL (reference sequence). The CDR3 DNA reads as TGTGCCAGCAGCCAAGATGCTAGCGGGAAGGCGCAGTATTTT. Translation: CASSQDASGKAQYF.

This sequence joins TRBV2 and TRBJ1-5; 9 nucleotides agree with TRBD1. CDR1 and CDR2 from the germline V gene are SNHLY and FYNNEI. J was trimmed by 10 bases and V by 6 bases; bases with no gene match: 4. The CDR3 contains 12 residues. DNA for the CDR3: TGTGCCAGCAGGGACAGGGGAGTCCCCCAGCATTTT. Amino acid sequence: CASRDRGVPQHF.

The chain combines TRBV5-1 with TRBJ2-1, with unresolved D. Germline V gives CDR1 SGHRS, CDR2 YFSETQ. The CDR3 has 14 amino acids. The V end lost 0 bases, the J end lost 7 bases, and 11 bases lay between the germline ends. The CDR3 DNA is TGCGCCAGCAGCTTGGCTGCTGCCCGGAATGAGCAGTTCTTC. Translating gives CASSLAAARNEQFF.

The chain's CDR3 is CATSDRTGGRETQYF. The CDR3 DNA is TGTGCCACCAGTGATCGGACAGGGGGACGGGAGACCCAGTACTTC. The chain is built from TRBV24-1 and TRBJ2-5; 10 bases map to TRBD1. Germline V gene lookup returns CDR1 KGHDR and CDR2 SFDVKD. This CDR3 is built from 15 residues. V was pared by 3 bases and J by 5 bases, with 5 bases of the junction left unmatched.

The gene calls are TRBV6-5 and TRBJ1-1; weak D call: TRBD1 (6 bases). This CDR3 region has 14 residues. V lost 6 bases to trimming and J lost 3 bases, with 14 bases between them. The germline V gene has CDR1 MNHEY and CDR2 SVGAGI. The CDR3 protein is CASSLTGSYTEAFF. CDR3 DNA: TGTGCCAGCAGCCTGACAGGTTCGTACACTGAAGCTTTCTTT.

A few counts support this clone. The chain employs TRBV9 and TRBJ2-2, with D perhaps TRBD1 (6 bases). From germline, CDR1 is SGDLS and CDR2 YYNGEE. Trimming cost V 3 bases and J 8 bases, with 8 bases left between them. CDR3 length: 12 residues. For the CDR3, the DNA is TGTGCCAGCAGCGCGGGGACAGGGGAGCTGTTTTTT. This translates into CASSAGTGELFF.

The gene calls are TRBV10-2 and TRBJ1-5, with a tentative D call TRBD1 (5 bases). CDR3 length equals 14 residues. The V and J ends lost 7 bases and 5 bases respectively, with 15 bases between them. Germline CDR1 WSHSY, CDR2 SAAADI. CDR3 amino acids: CASTDARADQPQHF. CDR3 in DNA: TGCGCCAGCACAGACGCCAGGGCCGATCAGCCCCAGCATTTT.

This clone was recorded only once. This chain connects TRBV5-1 to TRBJ1-1; 8 nucleotides match TRBD1. CDR1 and CDR2 from the germline V gene are SGHRS and YFSETQ. The CDR3 has 12 residues. Losses at the gene ends were 4 bases for V and 11 bases for J; bases not matched to a gene: 7. The CDR3 spells CASSLDREKAFF. The DNA of the CDR3 is TGCGCCAGCAGCCTGGACAGGGAAAAGGCTTTCTTT.

The chain recombines TRBV3-1 (or the pseudogene TRBV3-2) with TRBJ2-5; D not resolved. Germline assignment: CDR1 LGHDT and CDR2 YNNKEL (reference sequence). This CDR3 comprises 13 residues. Trimming removed 0 bases at V and 4 bases at J, with 6 bases between. DNA of the CDR3: TGTGCCAGCAGCCAAGAACAGCTAGAGACCCAGTACTTC. It codes for CASSQEQLETQYF.

The rearrangement links TRBV5-8 to TRBJ1-2; D might be TRBD1 (6 bases). The CDR3 loop spans 16 amino acids. Trimming took 2 bases from V and 3 from J, leaving 17 bases between them. Germline V gene sequence: CDR1 SGHTS, CDR2 YDEGEE. CDR3 loop: CASSLNRRGADYGYTF. In DNA form, the CDR3 reads TGTGCCAGCAGCTTAAACCGTCGGGGGGCAGACTATGGCTACACCTTC. The whole variable domain, remainder taken from reference TRBV5-8 and TRBJ1-2, is EAGVTQSPTHLIKTRGQQATLRCSPISGHTSVYWYQQALGLGLQFLLWYDEGEERNRGNFPPRFSGRQFPNYSSELNVNALELEDSALYLCASSLNRRGADYGYTFGSGTRLTVV.

This rearrangement joins TRBV4-1 to TRBJ2-1; TRBD2 matches at 9 bases. The CDR3 is 16 amino acids. Germline assignment: CDR1 MGHRA and CDR2 YSYEKL. Trimming removed 4 bases from V and 7 bases from J; junction bases left unmatched: 11. The chain's CDR3 is CASSLPPAGGLNEQFF. The CDR3 DNA is TGCGCCAGCAGCCTCCCGCCGGCGGGAGGGTTGAATGAGCAGTTCTTC.

The chain couples TRBV5-8 to TRBJ2-2; 9 nucleotides match TRBD1. Trimming cost V 5 bases and J 2 bases; bases outside gene matches: 7. Germline assignment: CDR1 SGHTS and CDR2 YDEGEE. CDR3 length equals 16 residues. Written as DNA, the CDR3 is TGTGCCAGCAGGCACCCGACAGGGGGAAACACCGGGGAGCTGTTTTTT. Residues: CASRHPTGGNTGELFF.

This chain links TRBV5-1 with TRBJ1-4; tentatively, D is TRBD1 (5 bases). Germline V gene lookup returns CDR1 SGHRS and CDR2 YFSETQ. Between the trimmed V and J ends, which lost 0 bases and 8 bases, there was a span of 14 bases. The CDR3 is 15 residues long. CDR3 residues: CASSLASGSVEKLFF. The CDR3 DNA reads as TGCGCCAGCAGCTTGGCCTCAGGGTCGGTGGAAAAACTGTTTTTT.